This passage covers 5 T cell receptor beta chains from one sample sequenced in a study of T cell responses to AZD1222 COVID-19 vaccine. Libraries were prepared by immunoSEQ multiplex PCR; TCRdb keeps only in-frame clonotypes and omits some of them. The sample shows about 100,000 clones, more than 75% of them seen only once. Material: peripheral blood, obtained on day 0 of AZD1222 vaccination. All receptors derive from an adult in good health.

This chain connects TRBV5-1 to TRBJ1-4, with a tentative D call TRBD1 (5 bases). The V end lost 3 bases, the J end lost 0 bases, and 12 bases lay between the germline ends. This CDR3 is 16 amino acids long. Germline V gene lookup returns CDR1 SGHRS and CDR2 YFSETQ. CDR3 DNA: TGCGCCAGCAGCTCCTGGCCGGGGGCAACTAATGAAAAACTGTTTTTT. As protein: CASSSWPGATNEKLFF.

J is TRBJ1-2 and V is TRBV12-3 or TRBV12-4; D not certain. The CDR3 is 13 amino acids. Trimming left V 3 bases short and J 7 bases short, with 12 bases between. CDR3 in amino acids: CASSFFREGGYTF. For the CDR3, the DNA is TGTGCCAGCAGTTTCTTTAGGGAAGGTGGCTACACCTTC.

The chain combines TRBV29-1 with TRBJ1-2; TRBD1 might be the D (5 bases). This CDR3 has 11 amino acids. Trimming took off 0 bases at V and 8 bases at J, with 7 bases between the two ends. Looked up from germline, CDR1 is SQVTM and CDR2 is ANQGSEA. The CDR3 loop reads CSVEDRVGYTF. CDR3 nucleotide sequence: TGCAGCGTTGAAGACAGGGTCGGCTACACCTTC.

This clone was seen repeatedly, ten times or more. The CDR3 here is CASRSDSPGYGYTF. As DNA, the CDR3 is TGTGCCAGCAGATCCGACAGTCCCGGCTATGGCTACACCTTC. V is TRBV28 and J is TRBJ1-2; D may be TRBD1 (5 bases). Trimming left V 6 bases short and J 4 bases short, with 15 bases between. Per germline, CDR1 MDHEN and CDR2 SYDVKM. This CDR3 has 14 residues.

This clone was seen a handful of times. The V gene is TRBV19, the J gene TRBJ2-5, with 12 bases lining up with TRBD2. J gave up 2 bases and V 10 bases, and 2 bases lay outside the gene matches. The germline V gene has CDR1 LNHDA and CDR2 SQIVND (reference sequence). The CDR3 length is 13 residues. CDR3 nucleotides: TGTGCCACCGGACTAGCGGGGCAAGAGACCCAGTACTTC. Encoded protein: CATGLAGQETQYF.